Below are 29 T cell receptor beta chains sequenced from a single sample in a study of identical twins. TCRdb used MiXCR to reprocess the 5' RACE reads, holding one entry per CDR3 protein. In the table there are some 1,600,000 distinct CDR3 sequences, around 33% of which are singletons. Sequenced material: cord blood. These receptors were obtained from a newborn girl in good health.

The rearrangement links TRBV5-1 to TRBJ1-5, with 9 positions matching TRBD1. CDR1 SGHRS and CDR2 YFSETQ come from the germline V gene. V lost 5 bases to trimming and J lost 6 bases; unmatched junction nucleotides: 3. This CDR3 spans 13 amino acids. The CDR3 sequence: CASREDRGQPQHF. In DNA, the CDR3 is TGCGCCAGCAGGGAGGACAGGGGTCAGCCCCAGCATTTT.

Concerning this clonotype itself: A junction boundary mismatches the germline segment, possibly from a read error. The CDR3: CASSRQGRVAKNIQSF. The CDR3 DNA is TGTGCCAGCAGTCGACAGGGGCGCGTAGCCAAAAACATTCAGTCCTTC. The chain is built from TRBV12-3 or TRBV12-4 and TRBJ2-4; 8 bases fit TRBD1. The length of the CDR3 is 16 residues.

Ten or more counts support this clonotype. The V and J genes are TRBV6-5 and TRBJ2-3, with D maybe TRBD2 (5 bases). Looked up from germline, CDR1 is MNHEY and CDR2 is SVGAGI. The CDR3 has 14 residues. Deletions cut 4 bases from V and 0 bases from J, with 8 bases between. CDR3 bases: TGTGCCAGCAGTTTCGGGGTTAGCACAGATACGCAGTATTTT. Its protein product is CASSFGVSTDTQYF.

This clonotype was seen only a few times. V gene TRBV14 combines with J gene TRBJ2-4, with 9 bases identical to TRBD2. The germline gives CDR1 SGHDN, CDR2 FVKESK. The trim removed 1 base at V and 3 bases at J, leaving 7 bases unmatched. The CDR3 loop spans 17 amino acids. The CDR3 sequence is CASSQVRTSAYKNIQYF. Written as DNA, the CDR3 is TGTGCCAGCAGCCAAGTTCGGACTAGCGCCTACAAAAACATTCAGTACTTC.

This clonotype was seen a few times. CDR3 nucleotides: TGTGCCATCTTAGCGGAACCCACAGATACGCAGTATTTT. Protein product: CAILAEPTDTQYF. The chain carries TRBV24-1 and TRBJ2-3, with D possibly TRBD2 on 6 matching bases. CDR1 is KGHDR and CDR2 is SFDVKD in the germline V gene. Trimming pared 11 bases from V and 2 bases from J, leaving 13 bases between. The CDR3 totals 13 residues.

In regard to this clonotype: A much more abundant neighbour one base away suggests this may be a read error. The chain couples TRBV20-1 to TRBJ2-3; D not resolved. The CDR3 loop spans 13 amino acids. CDR1 DFQATT and CDR2 SNEGSKA come from the germline V gene (reference sequence). CDR3 sequence (DNA): TGCAGTGCTCAGGAATCACACACAGATATGCAGTATTTT. The encoded protein is CSAQESHTDMQYF.

The rearrangement joins TRBV28 to TRBJ1-1; D unclear. The CDR3 is 11 residues long. V lost 8 bases, J lost 5 bases, and 9 bases lay in between. Germline V gene data show CDR1 as MDHEN and CDR2 as SYDVKM. CDR3 in amino acids: CASQVSTEAFF. The CDR3 nucleotides read TGTGCCAGCCAAGTTAGTACTGAAGCTTTCTTT.

This clonotype was detected only a few times. J is TRBJ2-1 and V is TRBV7-2, with TRBD2 matching over 12 bases. The CDR3 is 17 residues long. The V segment lost 0 bases and the J segment 8 bases; nucleotides outside the gene matches: 8. Germline V CDR1 and CDR2: SGHTA, FQGNSA. CDR3 sequence: CASSLAPLAGGPYEQFF. CDR3 DNA sequence: TGTGCCAGCAGCTTAGCCCCTCTAGCGGGGGGGCCGTATGAGCAGTTCTTC.

Remarks on this clonotype: A much larger clone lies a single base off, so this may be a read error. This CDR3 is missing its conserved last phenylalanine or tryptophan, likely due to a read error. The V gene is TRBV29-1, the J gene TRBJ2-7, with a possible D match to TRBD2 (5 bases). V was shortened by 4 bases and J by 5 bases, with 18 bases between the two germline ends. Germline CDR1 reads SQVTM; CDR2 reads ANQGSEA. This CDR3 is 14 amino acids long. CDR3 protein: CSVVEAAIPNEQYL. In DNA form, the CDR3 reads TGCAGCGTTGTGGAGGCCGCTATCCCTAACGAGCAGTACTTA.

This chain links TRBV27 with TRBJ2-7; possible D gene TRBD1, 6 bases. The J call is uncertain, as TRBJ2-5 better fits the DNA end. Germline values: CDR1 MNHEY, CDR2 SMNVEV (reference sequence). There are 13 residues in the CDR3. The CDR3 DNA reads TGTGGGGGGCGAAGCCCGGTTAAAGAGACCCAGTACTTC. This gives the protein CGGRSPVKETQYF.

This sequence joins TRBV12-3 or TRBV12-4 and TRBJ1-4; D ambiguous. Trimming stripped 6 bases from V and 7 bases from J, with 9 bases between. CDR3 length: 12 amino acids. CDR3 loop: CASSRTVEKLFF. The CDR3 coding sequence is TGTGCCAGCAGCCGGACCGTTGAAAAACTGTTTTTT.

This clonotype was observed a few times. This chain connects TRBV29-1 to TRBJ1-1; D uncertain. The CDR3 totals 13 residues. Trimming took 1 base from V and 1 from J, leaving 7 bases between them. CDR1 and CDR2 (germline): SQVTM, ANQGSEA. The chain's CDR3 is CSVEGATNTEAFF. DNA for the CDR3: TGCAGCGTTGAAGGGGCCACGAACACTGAAGCTTTCTTT.

This chain joins TRBV11-2 and TRBJ2-3; D uncertain. Germline assignment: CDR1 SGHAT and CDR2 FQNNGV. V was trimmed by 5 bases and J by 5 bases, leaving 8 bases between them. The CDR3 contains 12 residues. Here the CDR3 reads CASSLRQDTQYF. The CDR3 nucleotides read TGTGCCAGCAGCCTACGGCAAGATACGCAGTATTTT.

This clonotype has more than one count but fewer than ten. The V and J genes are TRBV2 and TRBJ2-7; tentatively, D is TRBD2 (6 bases). The length of the CDR3 is 14 residues. The V end was cut by 7 bases, the J end by 6 bases, with 19 bases between. CDR1 is SNHLY and CDR2 is FYNNEI in the germline V gene. The CDR3 DNA follows: TGTGCCAGCAACCGGGTGGAGGGGTCCCTCGAGCAGTACTTC. Its protein is CASNRVEGSLEQYF.

This clonotype was picked up many times. The genes are TRBV27 and TRBJ2-7; D call uncertain. CDR1 and CDR2 (germline): MNHEY, SMNVEV (reference sequence). CDR3 size: 14 residues. The germline V and J ends were trimmed by 3 bases and 0 bases, with 9 bases remaining between them. The CDR3 region is CASSFRRTSYEQYF. Written as DNA, the CDR3 is TGTGCCAGCAGTTTCCGGCGTACCTCCTACGAGCAGTACTTC.

This chain joins TRBV6-6 and TRBJ2-5; 7 bases match TRBD2. The J segment lost 11 bases and the V segment lost 5 bases, leaving 17 bases of the junction unmatched. From germline, CDR1 is MNHNY and CDR2 SVGAGI (reference sequence). The CDR3 sequence is 15 residues long. The DNA for the CDR3 is TGTGCCAGCAGTACAGCGGGACCCACACACAATGAGCAGTACTTC. Protein product: CASSTAGPTHNEQYF.

V usage is TRBV12-3 or TRBV12-4 and J usage is TRBJ2-5, with TRBD2 matching 7 bases. The CDR3 length is 14 residues. V trimming: 2 bases; J trimming: 5 bases; junction bases outside the gene matches: 5. The chain's CDR3 is CASSLILAKETQYF. CDR3 sequence (DNA): TGTGCCAGCAGTTTAATACTAGCGAAGGAGACCCAGTACTTC.

The CDR3 region is CASSLGGWGYEQYF. In DNA form, the CDR3 reads TGTGCCAGCAGCTTAGGGGGCTGGGGCTACGAGCAGTACTTC. The rearrangement links TRBV7-9 to TRBJ2-7; a possible D gene is TRBD1 (5 bases). Germline CDR1 SEHNR, CDR2 FQNEAQ (reference sequence). Trimming left V 1 base short and J 3 bases short, with 10 bases between. The CDR3 contains 14 residues.

The chain couples TRBV13 to TRBJ2-3; D uncertain. V lost 5 bases to trimming and J lost 3 bases, with 18 bases between them. Germline V gene sequence: CDR1 PRHDT, CDR2 FYEKMQ (reference sequence). This CDR3 spans 16 amino acids. The CDR3 DNA reads TGTGCCAGCAGCGCCCCGACTCGCGTTGGGACAGATACGCAGTATTTT. Translating it yields CASSAPTRVGTDTQYF.

This clonotype was picked up a small number of times. The rearrangement links TRBV27 to TRBJ2-6; weak D call: TRBD2 (5 bases). This CDR3 region has 18 residues. Germline values: CDR1 MNHEY, CDR2 SMNVEV (reference sequence). V lost 6 bases and J 0 bases, leaving 18 bases between the germline ends. The CDR3 loop is CASRLALGLNSGANVLTF. CDR3 in DNA: TGTGCCAGCAGGCTAGCCCTAGGACTCAACTCTGGGGCCAACGTCCTGACTTTC.

This clonotype was seen a few times. The chain has TRBV6-5 and TRBJ2-7; D not resolved. Germline loops: CDR1 MNHEY, CDR2 SVGAGI. The CDR3 spans 15 residues. The ends were cut back, 0 bases at V and 3 bases at J, with 12 bases in the middle. In DNA, the CDR3 is TGTGCCAGCAGTTACTCGAGCGATCCCCGCTACGAGCAGTACTTC. This sequence encodes CASSYSSDPRYEQYF.

Comments on this clonotype: A much larger clone differs from this one at a single base, so this may be a read error. J is TRBJ2-1 and V is TRBV27; weak D call: TRBD2 (5 bases). The CDR3 runs to 15 residues. The V gene's germline CDR1 is MNHEY and CDR2 SMNVEV (reference sequence). Trimming left V 1 base short and J 0 bases short, with 7 bases between. The DNA of the CDR3 is TGTGCCAGCAGTTTATGGGAGAGCTCCTACAATGAGCAGTTCTTC. The encoded protein is CASSLWESSYNEQFF.

Details on this clonotype: This could be a read error, since a much larger clone is one nucleotide away. This sequence joins TRBV4-2 and TRBJ2-5; D is uncertain. CDR1 and CDR2 from the germline V gene are LGHNA and YNFKEQ. The CDR3 spans 16 residues. CDR3 in DNA: TGTGCCAGCAGCCAATCCCCCCATTGGTACCAAGAGACCCACTACTTC. Amino acids: CASSQSPHWYQETHYF.

This clonotype was observed a few times. The rearrangement joins TRBV24-1 to TRBJ2-5; weak D call: TRBD2 (6 bases). Trimming left V 7 bases short and J 4 bases short, with 9 bases between. The germline V gene has CDR1 KGHDR and CDR2 SFDVKD. This CDR3 is built from 12 residues. The CDR3: CATSGSGETQYF. CDR3 bases: TGTGCCACCAGCGGGAGCGGAGAGACCCAGTACTTC.

This clonotype was picked up a small number of times. The genes are TRBV2 and TRBJ2-7; 7 bases align to TRBD1. This CDR3 contains 13 residues. Germline CDR1 is SNHLY and CDR2 is FYNNEI. The trim removed 6 bases at V and 5 bases at J, leaving 7 bases unmatched. The CDR3, as DNA: TGTGCCAGCAGCCCCGACAGGGCCCACGAGCAGTACTTC. Amino acids: CASSPDRAHEQYF.

V gene TRBV2 combines with J gene TRBJ1-5; possibly TRBD1 for D (6 bases). Per germline, CDR1 SNHLY and CDR2 FYNNEI. V dropped 6 bases and J dropped 1 base, with 13 bases sitting between them. This CDR3 contains 15 residues. As DNA, the CDR3 is TGTGCCAGCAGGGTACAGGGAGTAAGCAATCAGCCCCAGCATTTT. Translation gives CASRVQGVSNQPQHF.

The chain is built from TRBV27 and TRBJ2-6; no clear D. Between the trimmed V and J ends, which lost 5 bases and 2 bases, there was a span of 16 bases. This CDR3 is built from 17 residues. Per germline, CDR1 MNHEY and CDR2 SMNVEV (reference sequence). The DNA for the CDR3 is TGTGCCAGCAGTACTCTGAGACTGGCTCCTGGGGCCAACGTCCTGACTTTC. Encoded protein: CASSTLRLAPGANVLTF.

This clonotype came up a few times. As DNA, the CDR3 is TGTGCCAGCAGTTTATACCCTAGCGGGGTAGCCGAGCAGTACTTC. This codes for CASSLYPSGVAEQYF. The gene calls are TRBV27 and TRBJ2-7; TRBD2 matches at 9 bases. V dropped 1 base and J dropped 6; count of bases not matched to a gene: 7. The CDR3 is made up of 15 amino acids. Per germline, CDR1 MNHEY and CDR2 SMNVEV (reference sequence).

This clonotype came up a few times. The rearrangement uses TRBV15 and TRBJ1-4, with 8 bases aligning to TRBD1. From germline, CDR1 is LNHNV and CDR2 YYDKDF (reference sequence). The CDR3 is 14 amino acids. Trimming cost V 5 bases and J 8 bases; bases outside gene matches: 7. The CDR3 here is CATSARTGNEKLFF. CDR3 nucleotide sequence: TGTGCCACCAGCGCTCGGACAGGGAACGAAAAACTGTTTTTT.